The 5 T cell receptor beta chains below all came from one sample that was sequenced in a study of blood T cell repertoires in COVID-19 (dated by TCRdb to 2020 to 2022). The library was made by the immunoSEQ multiplex PCR assay. The source is immuneACCESS, and TCRdb retained only in-frame sequences with V and J called. Part of the clones is not carried over; for the studies checked, unresolved V genes explain less than half of this, and the remainder is unexplained. Present in this sample are about 130,000 clones, around 83% of which were seen just once. The ten largest clones represent about a sixth of the sample. The sequenced sample was peripheral blood. The receptors shown here come from a woman in her forties or fifties with acute or convalescent COVID-19.

This clone appeared once. V gene TRBV2 combines with J gene TRBJ1-5, with D possibly TRBD1 on 5 matching bases. With 0 bases removed from V and 4 bases from J, the gap between germline ends came to 13 bases. CDR3 length: 16 amino acids. CDR1 is SNHLY, CDR2 FYNNEI, per germline. The CDR3 DNA sequence: TGTGCCAGCAGTGAAGCGCGACAGTTAGGGAATCAGCCCCAGCATTTT. Protein product: CASSEARQLGNQPQHF.

This clone is medium-sized. The rearrangement joins TRBV6-5 to TRBJ1-1; maybe TRBD1 (6 bases). The CDR3 extends over 14 amino acids. Germline-derived CDR1 and CDR2 are MNHEY and SVGAGI. The V end was cut by 4 bases, the J end by 0 bases, with 9 bases between. The CDR3 protein is CASSFRGLNTEAFF. DNA for the CDR3: TGTGCCAGCAGTTTCAGGGGCTTGAACACTGAAGCTTTCTTT.

The chain combines TRBV30 with TRBJ1-1; TRBD1 aligns across 7 bases. CDR1 and CDR2 (germline): GTSNPN, SVGIG (reference sequence). V lost 8 bases to trimming and J lost 1 base; unmatched junction nucleotides: 13. This CDR3 is 15 amino acids long. Here the CDR3 reads CALSEQGQTNTEAFF. CDR3 DNA sequence: TGTGCCCTGAGTGAACAGGGACAGACGAACACTGAAGCTTTCTTT.

The CDR3: CASSEYGRSYEQYF. As DNA, the CDR3 is TGTGCCAGCAGTGAATACGGTCGCTCCTACGAGCAGTACTTC. The chain employs TRBV25-1 and TRBJ2-7; unclear D gene. Germline V gives CDR1 MGHDK, CDR2 SYGVNS. V was trimmed by 0 bases and J by 0 bases, leaving 6 bases between them. This CDR3 is built from 14 residues.

The V call is TRBV14, the J call TRBJ2-7; D is ambiguous. CDR3 length: 13 residues. V lost 2 bases and J lost 3, with 8 bases in between. Germline V CDR1 and CDR2: SGHDN, FVKESK. The CDR3: CASSQPGFYEQYF. The DNA of the CDR3 is TGTGCCAGCAGCCAACCAGGTTTCTACGAGCAGTACTTC.